Listed below are T cell receptor beta chains from one sample, sequenced in a study of T cell responses to AZD1222 COVID-19 vaccine. The data were produced by immunoSEQ multiplex PCR, yet TCRdb's version contains in-frame clones alone and is incomplete. This table holds about 82,000 clones, 80% to 90% found once. This specimen consisted of peripheral blood, obtained 28 days after the second AZD1222 dose. The source is an adult who received the AZD1222 COVID-19 vaccine. Both conserved end residues are part of each CDR3. The D gene is left open where the match is weak. Clone size, where shown, is once, few, many, or a class for clones that have expanded.

.	.	TRBV18	TRBJ1-6	CASSPRGRGSPLHF	TGTGCCAGCTCACCACGGGGCAGGGGCTCACCCCTCCACTTT
.	.	TRBV7-9	TRBJ1-4	CASSLDAEKLFF	TGTGCCAGCAGCTTAGACGCCGAAAAACTGTTTTTT
.	TRBD1	TRBV6-5	TRBJ1-1	CASSILTGRDTEAFF	TGTGCCAGCAGTATACTGACAGGGAGGGACACTGAAGCTTTCTTT
.	.	TRBV10-3	TRBJ2-7	CAISETLARYEQYF	TGTGCCATCAGTGAGACCCTAGCGAGGTACGAGCAGTACTTC
.	.	TRBV11-3	TRBJ1-3	CASSRHRSGNTIYF	TGTGCCAGCAGCAGACACCGCTCTGGAAACACCATATATTTT
.	TRBD1	TRBV6-6	TRBJ2-5	CASSYQGQSPQETQYF	TGTGCCAGCAGTTACCAGGGACAGTCCCCTCAAGAGACCCAGTACTTC
.	.	TRBV28	TRBJ2-5	CASSFRDSPLETQYF	TGTGCCAGCAGTTTTAGGGACTCCCCTTTGGAGACCCAGTACTTC
.	TRBD2	TRBV11-2	TRBJ2-7	CASSLGLTSGRPFREQYF	TGTGCCAGCAGCTTAGGCCTGACTAGCGGGCGCCCATTTCGGGAGCAGTACTTC
.	TRBD2	TRBV14	TRBJ2-7	CASSFSGRPSYEQYF	TGTGCCAGCAGCTTTAGCGGGAGGCCCTCCTACGAGCAGTACTTC
.	.	TRBV7-9	TRBJ1-3	CASSLTGGGNTIYF	TGTGCCAGCAGCTTAACAGGCGGTGGAAACACCATATATTTT
once	.	TRBV10-3	TRBJ2-7	CAISDSPPSLGYEQYF	TGTGCCATCAGTGATTCCCCCCCTAGTCTCGGATACGAGCAGTACTTC
.	TRBD2	TRBV19	TRBJ2-1	CASSGTSVKQQFF	TGTGCCAGTAGCGGGACTAGCGTTAAACAGCAGTTCTTC
.	.	TRBV18	TRBJ2-7	CASSPGQGISEQYF	TGTGCCAGCTCACCGGGTCAGGGAATTTCCGAGCAGTACTTC
.	.	TRBV28	TRBJ2-5	CASSFLGREETQYF	TGTGCCAGCAGTTTTTTGGGCAGGGAGGAGACCCAGTACTTC
.	TRBD2	TRBV29-1	TRBJ2-7	CSVGRGGFSYEQYF	TGCAGCGTTGGCCGGGGGGGGTTCTCCTACGAGCAGTACTTC
.	TRBD2	TRBV29-1	TRBJ2-1	CSGNRDYVDNEQFF	TGCAGCGGCAACCGGGACTATGTAGACAATGAGCAGTTCTTC
.	.	TRBV15	TRBJ2-1	CATSSHLNEQFF	TGTGCCACCAGCAGTCACTTGAATGAGCAGTTCTTC
.	TRBD1	TRBV6-4	TRBJ1-2	CASSDSRGGAGYGYTF	TGTGCCAGCAGTGACTCGAGAGGGGGCGCGGGCTATGGCTACACCTTC
.	.	TRBV7-2	TRBJ1-5	CASSLQGNQPQHF	TGTGCCAGCAGCTTGCAGGGGAATCAGCCCCAGCATTTT
.	.	TRBV19	TRBJ1-4	CASSTATLSNEKLFF	TGTGCCAGTAGTACCGCGACCCTGTCTAATGAAAAACTGTTTTTT
.	.	TRBV5-4	TRBJ2-3	CASSPFQGQKDTQYF	TGTGCCAGCAGCCCTTTCCAGGGTCAGAAAGATACGCAGTATTTT
.	.	TRBV6-1	TRBJ1-5	CASSESGGARPQHF	TGTGCCAGCAGTGAAAGTGGAGGGGCGAGGCCCCAGCATTTT
.	.	TRBV4-3	TRBJ1-3	CASSQDGGQTRNTIYF	TGCGCCAGCAGCCAAGACGGTGGCCAGACAAGAAACACCATATATTTT
.	TRBD1	TRBV6-2/TRBV6-3	TRBJ2-7	CASSYLGASTGLHEQYF	TGTGCCAGCAGTTACTTGGGGGCCTCGACAGGGCTCCACGAGCAGTACTTC
.	TRBD1	TRBV11-1	TRBJ2-1	CASSSPGTGAEDEQFF	TGTGCCAGCAGCTCCCCCGGGACAGGGGCCGAGGATGAGCAGTTCTTC
.	.	TRBV19	TRBJ1-1	CASSIEQGGWTEAFF	TGTGCCAGTAGTATAGAACAAGGCGGATGGACTGAAGCTTTCTTT
few	.	TRBV28	TRBJ1-5	CASSGQISNQPQHF	TGTGCCAGCAGTGGACAGATTAGCAATCAGCCCCAGCATTTT